One sample yielded the 26 T cell receptor beta chains listed below, sequenced in a study of identical twins. TCRdb called the 5' RACE reads again in MiXCR, with one record for every CDR3 protein. The sample holds 400,000 to 650,000 distinct CDR3 sequences, 20% to 25% seen once. The same data also contributed to another study, on T cells expressing NK-cell markers.

Sequencing was done on a sample of CD4+ T cells sorted from blood. The receptor source for this set is a woman aged 18-30 years in good health.

This clonotype was seen repeatedly, ten times or more. The chain employs TRBV5-1 and TRBJ2-7; 9 positions agree with TRBD1. The CDR3 is 15 amino acids. CDR1 and CDR2 (germline): SGHRS, YFSETQ. With 4 bases clipped from V and 1 base from J, the junction kept 6 bases outside the gene matches. Written as DNA, the CDR3 is TGCGCCAGCAGCCTGTTGACAGGGGGGTCCTACGAGCAGTACTTC. As protein: CASSLLTGGSYEQYF.

The J gene is TRBJ2-7, the V gene TRBV9; TRBD1 is a possible D gene (6 bases). The CDR3 totals 14 residues. Trimming took 1 base from V and 5 from J, leaving 13 bases between them. Germline V gives CDR1 SGDLS, CDR2 YYNGEE. The CDR3 coding sequence is TGTGCCAGCAGCGTAACAGGGATGGGAGACGAGCAGTACTTC. Translation gives CASSVTGMGDEQYF.

This chain uses TRBV11-1 with TRBJ2-1; 15 nucleotides align to TRBD2. V shed 6 bases, J shed 2 bases, and the junction held 11 bases outside the gene matches. The CDR3 has 19 residues. The germline V gene encodes CDR1 SGHAT and CDR2 FQDESV (reference sequence). The DNA for the CDR3 is TGTGCCAGCAGAGCCGGGACTAGCGGGAGGCCGCAACCCTACAATGAGCAGTTCTTC. This gives the protein CASRAGTSGRPQPYNEQFF.

The sample holds a few counts of this clonotype. The genes are TRBV10-3 and TRBJ2-3; D unclear. CDR3 length equals 13 residues. V lost 5 bases and J 2 bases, leaving 8 bases between the germline ends. Germline V CDR1 and CDR2: ENHRY, SYGVKD. The CDR3 DNA follows: TGTGCCATCAGTAGGCAGTCCACAGATACGCAGTATTTT. Translation: CAISRQSTDTQYF.

This clonotype was counted a few times. The chain couples TRBV3-1 to TRBJ1-4; the D gene is possibly TRBD1 (5 bases). The V gene lost 2 bases and the J gene lost 6 bases, with 10 bases spanning the gap. CDR3 size: 14 residues. Germline V gene sequence: CDR1 LGHDT, CDR2 YNNKEL (reference sequence). In nucleotides, the CDR3 is TGTGCCAGCAGCCAATCCGGGACGTATGAAAAACTGTTTTTT. The encoded protein is CASSQSGTYEKLFF.

The DNA of the CDR3 is TGCGCCAGCAGCGGCGAGGGGGAACCTTACAATGAGCAGTTCTTC. Its protein is CASSGEGEPYNEQFF. V gene TRBV5-1 combines with J gene TRBJ2-1, with TRBD1 as a possible D gene (6 bases). The CDR3 extends over 15 amino acids. Germline V gene lookup returns CDR1 SGHRS and CDR2 YFSETQ. V lost 4 bases, J lost 4 bases, and 15 bases lay in between. Full variable domain (missing parts from reference TRBV5-1 and TRBJ2-1): KAGVTQTPRYLIKTRGQQVTLSCSPISGHRSVSWYQQTPGQGLQFLFEYFSETQRNKGNFPGRFSGRQFSNSRSEMNVSTLELGDSALYLCASSGEGEPYNEQFFGPGTRLTVL.

In its sample, this clonotype was seen many times. This chain uses TRBV10-3 with TRBJ2-3, with 10 nucleotides matching TRBD2. V lost 5 bases, J lost 6 bases, and 5 bases stayed unmatched. This CDR3 is 14 amino acids long. The V gene's germline CDR1 is ENHRY and CDR2 SYGVKD. CDR3 sequence: CAISLPSGGDTQYF. In DNA, the CDR3 is TGTGCCATCAGTCTGCCTAGCGGGGGTGATACGCAGTATTTT.

This clonotype was detected only a few times. CDR3 in amino acids: CASKTRLAGNEQFF. The CDR3 DNA follows: TGCGCCAGCAAAACTCGACTAGCGGGCAATGAGCAGTTCTTC. The chain employs TRBV10-2 and TRBJ2-1; TRBD2 agrees at 10 bases. With V trimmed by 7 bases and J by 6 bases, 6 bases remained unmatched. Germline V gene sequence: CDR1 WSHSY, CDR2 SAAADI. The CDR3 is 14 amino acids.

The V and J genes are TRBV5-1 and TRBJ2-1; D is undetermined. CDR1 SGHRS and CDR2 YFSETQ come from the germline V gene. V was pared by 6 bases and J by 9 bases, with 19 bases between. This CDR3 has 14 residues. The CDR3: CASKLLGSLGEQFF. The CDR3 DNA sequence: TGCGCCAGCAAACTGTTAGGTTCTTTAGGTGAGCAGTTCTTC.

The chain recombines TRBV14 with TRBJ2-2; 13 bases map to TRBD2. The CDR3 covers 17 residues. Unmatched junction bases numbered 8, after V lost 4 bases and J lost 6 bases. The germline gives CDR1 SGHDN, CDR2 FVKESK. CDR3 coding DNA: TGTGCCAGCAGCCTGGGACTAGCGGGAACATTGGCCGGGGAGCTGTTTTTT. As protein: CASSLGLAGTLAGELFF.

The chain joins TRBV6-2 or TRBV6-3 to TRBJ2-7; 10 nucleotides match TRBD1. The CDR3 is 15 amino acids. Looked up from germline, CDR1 is MNHEY and CDR2 is SVGEGT. V gave up 6 bases and J gave up 2 bases; unmatched junction bases: 7. CDR3: CASRPDRGQAYEQYF. The CDR3 bases are TGTGCCAGCAGACCAGACAGGGGGCAGGCCTACGAGCAGTACTTC.

The rearrangement joins TRBV6-1 to TRBJ2-1, with 12 bases aligning to TRBD2. This CDR3 region has 17 residues. J lost 0 bases, V lost 7 bases, and 7 bases had no gene match. CDR1 and CDR2 from the germline V gene are MNHNS and SASEGT. The CDR3 nucleotides are TGTGCCAGCACCCGAACTAGCGGGGGGCGCTCCTACAATGAGCAGTTCTTC. It codes for CASTRTSGGRSYNEQFF.

V gene TRBV27 combines with J gene TRBJ1-5; 8 bases align to TRBD1. Germline V gene sequence: CDR1 MNHEY, CDR2 SMNVEV (reference sequence). With 6 bases clipped from V and 5 bases from J, the junction kept 6 bases outside the gene matches. This CDR3 has 14 residues. The CDR3 loop is CASRPGTGYQPQHF. Here the CDR3 DNA reads TGTGCCAGCAGACCCGGGACAGGCTATCAGCCCCAGCATTTT.

This clonotype showed up just a few times. This chain connects TRBV15 to TRBJ2-7, with D tentatively TRBD1 or TRBD2 (6 bases each). V was shortened by 0 bases and J by 3 bases, with 12 bases between the two germline ends. Germline values: CDR1 LNHNV, CDR2 YYDKDF (reference sequence). This CDR3 is 15 amino acids long. The DNA for the CDR3 is TGTGCCACCAGCAGAGACAGGGGACTTGGCTACGAGCAGTACTTC. Its protein is CATSRDRGLGYEQYF.

The chain has TRBV9 and TRBJ2-3; D ambiguous. In germline, CDR1 is SGDLS, CDR2 YYNGEE. The CDR3 consists of 15 residues. Trimming shortened V by 0 bases and J by 0 bases, and 8 bases separated the two germline ends. The CDR3 loop reads CASSVVSASTDTQYF. The CDR3 coding sequence is TGTGCCAGCAGCGTAGTGTCGGCTAGCACAGATACGCAGTATTTT.

This chain links TRBV20-1 with TRBJ2-3; 8 bases map to TRBD1. This CDR3 region has 15 residues. V trimming: 3 bases; J trimming: 4 bases; junction bases outside the gene matches: 9. Germline V gene sequence: CDR1 DFQATT, CDR2 SNEGSKA (reference sequence). The CDR3, as DNA: TGCAGTGCTAGTCCGGGACAGGTAGTAGCAGATACGCAGTATTTT. It is translated as CSASPGQVVADTQYF.

This clonotype has only a few counts. The genes are TRBV20-1 and TRBJ2-7; TRBD2 might be the D (5 bases). Germline assignment: CDR1 DFQATT and CDR2 SNEGSKA (reference sequence). V was cut by 3 bases and J by 3 bases, with 12 bases left in between. The CDR3 contains 13 residues. In DNA form, the CDR3 reads TGCAGTGCTAGTTCTCTAGCCCACTACGAGCAGTACTTC. Translating gives CSASSLAHYEQYF.

The chain is built from TRBV7-2 and TRBJ2-1; possibly TRBD1 or TRBD2 for D (6 bases each). Germline values: CDR1 SGHTA, CDR2 FQGNSA. V was trimmed by 3 bases and J by 6 bases, leaving 18 bases between them. This CDR3 has 16 amino acids. The CDR3 bases are TGTGCCAGCAGCTTCCCCCCATCGTGGGGGGCCAATGAGCAGTTCTTC. It codes for CASSFPPSWGANEQFF.

This clonotype occurred a few times. The V and J genes are TRBV9 and TRBJ2-1; possibly TRBD1 or TRBD2 for D (5 bases each). The germline V and J ends were trimmed by 2 bases and 5 bases, with 14 bases remaining between them. The CDR3 runs to 15 residues. The germline gives CDR1 SGDLS, CDR2 YYNGEE. In DNA form, the CDR3 reads TGTGCCAGCAGCGTCCCACCGGGGCGAGACAATGAGCAGTTCTTC. As protein: CASSVPPGRDNEQFF. Full variable domain (rest looked up from reference TRBV9 and TRBJ2-1): DSGVTQTPKHLITATGQRVTLRCSPRSGDLSVYWYQQSLDQGLQFLIQYYNGEERAKGNILERFSAQQFPDLHSELNLSSLELGDSALYFCASSVPPGRDNEQFFGPGTRLTVL.

This clonotype was seen a few times. V and J are TRBV30 and TRBJ2-1; 10 bases are a match to TRBD1. The V gene's germline CDR1 is GTSNPN and CDR2 SVGIG (reference sequence). CDR3 length: 13 amino acids. V dropped 8 bases and J dropped 4; count of bases not matched to a gene: 5. In DNA form, the CDR3 reads TGTGCCCAGGGGACAGGGGCTTACAATGAGCAGTTCTTC. Encoded protein: CAQGTGAYNEQFF.

This chain joins TRBV9 and TRBJ2-7; D unresolved. Per germline, CDR1 SGDLS and CDR2 YYNGEE. The CDR3 is made up of 15 amino acids. Trimming pared 2 bases from V and 4 bases from J, leaving 16 bases between. The CDR3 DNA reads TGTGCCAGCAGCGTTGGACGGACCGGGCGATACGAGCAGTACTTC. It specifies CASSVGRTGRYEQYF.

This clonotype was seen more than once but under ten times. The genes are TRBV19 and TRBJ1-5; tentative D call: TRBD1 (5 bases). The CDR3 has 15 amino acids. V was cut by 2 bases and J by 3 bases, with 11 bases left in between. The V gene's germline CDR1 is LNHDA and CDR2 SQIVND (reference sequence). The CDR3 region is CASSISGPLNQPQHF. CDR3 DNA: TGTGCCAGTAGTATATCGGGACCCCTCAATCAGCCCCAGCATTTT.

V and J are TRBV12-3 or TRBV12-4 and TRBJ2-3; 9 nucleotides align to TRBD2. The CDR3 covers 17 residues. V was pared by 4 bases and J by 5 bases, with 13 bases of the junction left unmatched. The DNA of the CDR3 is TGTGCCAGCAGTTCCGGCGGGAGGGCCGGTTGGCTAGATACGCAGTATTTT. This encodes CASSSGGRAGWLDTQYF.

There are a few counts of this clonotype. The chain's CDR3 is CSASPSGLYEQYF. In DNA, the CDR3 is TGCAGTGCTAGCCCTAGCGGGCTCTACGAGCAGTACTTC. The chain links TRBV20-1 to TRBJ2-7; 8 bases match TRBD2. The V gene's germline CDR1 is DFQATT and CDR2 SNEGSKA (reference sequence). The CDR3 runs 13 residues. V lost 3 bases, J lost 3 bases, and 4 bases stayed unmatched.

A few counts support this clonotype. This sequence joins TRBV5-1 and TRBJ2-7, with 8 bases aligning to TRBD2. This CDR3 is 15 amino acids long. J was trimmed by 3 bases and V by 0 bases; bases with no gene match: 5. CDR1 and CDR2 (germline): SGHRS, YFSETQ. The DNA for the CDR3 is TGCGCCAGCAGCTTGGACGGGAGGGCCGGCTACGAGCAGTACTTC. It encodes CASSLDGRAGYEQYF.

This clonotype was observed many times. The chain joins TRBV29-1 to TRBJ1-2, with D unresolved. Germline loops: CDR1 SQVTM, CDR2 ANQGSEA. The CDR3 extends over 12 amino acids. V was cut by 4 bases and J by 8 bases, with 14 bases left in between. CDR3 in amino acids: CSVVAGAKGYTF. The CDR3 DNA sequence: TGCAGCGTTGTAGCAGGCGCGAAGGGCTACACCTTC. The variable domain in full, completed from reference TRBV29-1 and TRBJ1-2, reads SAVISQKPSRDICQRGTSLTIQCQVDSQVTMMFWYRQQPGQSLTLIATANQGSEATYESGFVIDKFPISRPNLTFSTLTVSNMSPEDSSIYLCSVVAGAKGYTFGSGTRLTVV.